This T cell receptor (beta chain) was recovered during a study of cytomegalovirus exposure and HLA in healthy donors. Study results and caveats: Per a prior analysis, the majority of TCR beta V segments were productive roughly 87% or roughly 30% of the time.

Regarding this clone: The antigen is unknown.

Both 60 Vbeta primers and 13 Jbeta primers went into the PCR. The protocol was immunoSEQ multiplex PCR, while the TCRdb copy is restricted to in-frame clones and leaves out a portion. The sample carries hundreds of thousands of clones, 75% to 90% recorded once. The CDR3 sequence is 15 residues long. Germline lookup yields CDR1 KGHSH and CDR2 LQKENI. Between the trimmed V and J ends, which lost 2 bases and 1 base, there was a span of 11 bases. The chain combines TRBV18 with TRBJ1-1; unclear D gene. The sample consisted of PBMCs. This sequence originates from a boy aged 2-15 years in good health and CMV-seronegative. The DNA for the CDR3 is TGTGCCAGCTCACCAATCCTGACGGGGAACACTGAAGCTTTCTTT. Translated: CASSPILTGNTEAFF.